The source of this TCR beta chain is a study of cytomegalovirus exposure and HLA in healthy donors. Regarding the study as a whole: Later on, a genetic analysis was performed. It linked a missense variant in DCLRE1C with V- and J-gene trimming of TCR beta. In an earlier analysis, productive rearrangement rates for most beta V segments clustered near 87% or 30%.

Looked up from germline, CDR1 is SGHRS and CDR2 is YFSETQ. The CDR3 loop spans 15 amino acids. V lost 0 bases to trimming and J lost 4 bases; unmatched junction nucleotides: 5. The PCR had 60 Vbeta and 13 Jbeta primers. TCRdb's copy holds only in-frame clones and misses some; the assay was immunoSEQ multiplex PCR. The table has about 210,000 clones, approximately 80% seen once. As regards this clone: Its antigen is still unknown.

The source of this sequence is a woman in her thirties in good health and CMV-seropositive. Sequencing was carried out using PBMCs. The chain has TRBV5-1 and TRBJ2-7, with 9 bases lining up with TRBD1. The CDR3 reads CASSLGTGATYEQYF. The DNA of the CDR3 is TGCGCCAGCAGCTTGGGGACAGGGGCGACGTACGAGCAGTACTTC.